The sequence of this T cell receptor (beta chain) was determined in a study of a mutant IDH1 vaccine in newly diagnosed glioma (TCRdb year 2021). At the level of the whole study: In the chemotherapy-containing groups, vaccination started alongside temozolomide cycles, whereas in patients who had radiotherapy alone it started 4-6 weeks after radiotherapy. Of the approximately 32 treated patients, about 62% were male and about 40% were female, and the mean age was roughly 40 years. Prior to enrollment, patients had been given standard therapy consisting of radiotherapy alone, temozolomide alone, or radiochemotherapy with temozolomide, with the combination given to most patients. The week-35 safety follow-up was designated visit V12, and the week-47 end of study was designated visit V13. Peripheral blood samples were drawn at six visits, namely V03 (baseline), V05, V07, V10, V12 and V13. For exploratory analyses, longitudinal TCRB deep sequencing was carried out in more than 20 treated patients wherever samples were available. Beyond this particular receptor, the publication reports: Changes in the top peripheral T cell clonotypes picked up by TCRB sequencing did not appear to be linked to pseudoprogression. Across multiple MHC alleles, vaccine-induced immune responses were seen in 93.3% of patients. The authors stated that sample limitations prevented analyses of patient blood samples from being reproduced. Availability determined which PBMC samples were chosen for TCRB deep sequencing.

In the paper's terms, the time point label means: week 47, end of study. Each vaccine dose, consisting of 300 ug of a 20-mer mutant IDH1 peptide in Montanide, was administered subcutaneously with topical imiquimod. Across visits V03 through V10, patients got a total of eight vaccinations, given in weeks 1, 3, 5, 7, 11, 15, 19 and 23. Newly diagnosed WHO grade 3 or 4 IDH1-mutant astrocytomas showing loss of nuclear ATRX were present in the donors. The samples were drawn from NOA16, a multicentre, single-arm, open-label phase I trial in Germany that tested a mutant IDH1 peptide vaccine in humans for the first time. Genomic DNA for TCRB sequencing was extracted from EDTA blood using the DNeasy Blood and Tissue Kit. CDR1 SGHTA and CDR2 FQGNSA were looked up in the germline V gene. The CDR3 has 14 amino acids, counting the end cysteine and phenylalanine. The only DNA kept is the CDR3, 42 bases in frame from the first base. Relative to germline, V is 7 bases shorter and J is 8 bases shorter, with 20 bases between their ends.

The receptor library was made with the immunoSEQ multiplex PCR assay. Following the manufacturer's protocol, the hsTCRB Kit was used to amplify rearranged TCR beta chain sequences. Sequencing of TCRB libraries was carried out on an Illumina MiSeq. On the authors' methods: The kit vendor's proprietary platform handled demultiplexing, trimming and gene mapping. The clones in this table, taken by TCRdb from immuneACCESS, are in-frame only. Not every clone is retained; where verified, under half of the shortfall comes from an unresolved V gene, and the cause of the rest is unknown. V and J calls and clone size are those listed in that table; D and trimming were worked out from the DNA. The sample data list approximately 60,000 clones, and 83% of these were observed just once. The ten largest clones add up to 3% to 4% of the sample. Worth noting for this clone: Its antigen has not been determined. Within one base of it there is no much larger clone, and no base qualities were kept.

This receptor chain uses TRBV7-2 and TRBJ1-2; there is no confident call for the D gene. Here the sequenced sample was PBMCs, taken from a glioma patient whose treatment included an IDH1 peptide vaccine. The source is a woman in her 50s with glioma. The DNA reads TGTGCCAGCACCCTTACCCACTCTCCCAGAGGCTACACCTTC. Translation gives CASTLTHSPRGYTF.